This TCR beta chain was captured in a study of blood T cell repertoires in COVID-19. V lost 0 bases and J lost 10; bases outside the gene matches: 13. Germline V gene data show CDR1 as SGDLS and CDR2 as YYNGEE. CDR3 length equals 17 residues. The method was immunoSEQ multiplex PCR; TCRdb's version includes in-frame clones alone and lacks a portion of them. This table has about 170,000 clones, 86% appearing once. The sample was peripheral blood. V is TRBV9 and J is TRBJ1-6; 7 nucleotides match TRBD1. This TCR was recovered from a man aged 50 to 60 with active or convalescent COVID-19. The CDR3, as DNA: TGTGCCAGCAGCGTAGCTACGGCAGGGGGGTTAGGATCACCCCTCCACTTT. It yields the protein CASSVATAGGLGSPLHF.